Given below is one TCR beta chain in context. No cognate antigen has been identified for it. There are no base qualities to consult, and no much larger clone falls within one base. This entry is derived from a study of blood T cell repertoires in COVID-19 (TCRdb year 2020). For the study in its entirety: Samples covering the acute and convalescent phases of COVID-19 were provided by collaborators in the United States, Italy and Spain. A de-identified subject ID, COVID-19 status, age in years and sex were almost always included in the sample metadata. Subjects who had been exposed to COVID-19, were actively infected with it, or had recovered from it provided the deeply sampled blood TCRbeta repertoires that made up the dataset. Samples were obtained from the ongoing ImmuneRACE study (first 160 participants) and from 1,200 or so subjects provided by 6 global collaborators. The prospective study material was composed of cDNA or gDNA derived from T cells, B-cell-depleted T cells, or PBMCs. The repertoires were released in a freely available public database meant as a resource for research on the immune response to SARS-CoV-2. Where available, HLA class I and class II types were obtained from metadata supplied by the sample provider rather than from assay-based typing.

The CDR3 contains 13 residues, cysteine and phenylalanine counted. CDR3 DNA is the only sequence kept; it has 39 bases, read in frame from the first base. V gives up 5 bases and J gives up 4 bases, and the segment between their germline ends measures 11 bases. According to the germline V gene, CDR1 reads KGHSH and CDR2 reads LQKENI. Collaborating institutions collected whole blood in K2EDTA tubes following their own protocols. Collaborator samples were shipped for TCRbeta analysis as frozen whole blood, isolated PBMCs, or DNA extracted from either sample type. The study at large found these results: The quantity of clinical and demographic metadata differed by source and by participant and was supplied without curation.

TCRbeta CDR3 regions were amplified from genomic DNA using the immunoSEQ Assay, a bias-controlled multiplex PCR. As for the original processing: Within the assay, amplification of reference gene primers was used to estimate how many nucleated cells each sample contained. To quantify the absolute abundance of each unique TCRbeta CDR3 rearrangement, sequence reads were collapsed and filtered. For each sample, productive Simpson clonality was calculated as the square root of Simpson's diversity index across productive rearrangements. Not all clones reach the TCRdb copy of this immuneACCESS table, which keeps in-frame sequences only. Checked studies attribute under half of the gap to unresolved V genes and leave the rest unexplained. V and J calls and clone size are copied from that table; D and trimming were computed from the DNA. The sample table lists roughly 210,000 clones, about nine tenths of them with a count of one. The leading ten clones occupy approximately 1.8% of the sample.

Sequenced sample: peripheral blood. The chain is made from TRBV18 and TRBJ1-1; the D gene is unclear. The clonotype was recovered from a man between 65 and 80 years old with acute or convalescent COVID-19. The nucleotide sequence is given as TGTGCCAGCTCATATTTTTTGGCCACTGAAGCTTTCTTT. The translation is CASSYFLATEAFF. The CDR3 plus the reference TRBV18 and TRBJ1-1 genes for the other parts give the full variable domain: NAGVMQNPRHLVRRRGQEARLRCSPMKGHSHVYWYRQLPEEGLKFMVYLQKENIIDESGMPKERFSAEFPKEGPSILRIQQVVRGDSAAYFCASSYFLATEAFFGQGTRLTVV.